This T cell receptor (beta chain) is from a study of technical replicates of blood from a handful of donors. The repertoire was sequenced with immunoSEQ multiplex PCR; TCRdb's copy has only in-frame clones and lacks some. The sample shows about 95,000 clones, about 95% of them seen only once. The specimen sequenced was T cells isolated from PBMCs. This clonotype was obtained from a human donor in good health.

This CDR3 reads CASSVGTVDQPQHF. CDR3 coding DNA: TGTGCCAGCAGCGTGGGGACAGTTGATCAGCCCCAGCATTTT. This chain connects TRBV9 to TRBJ1-5; TRBD1 matches 7 bases. Losses at the gene ends were 2 bases for V and 5 bases for J; bases not matched to a gene: 4. This CDR3 has 14 amino acids. Per germline, CDR1 SGDLS and CDR2 YYNGEE.